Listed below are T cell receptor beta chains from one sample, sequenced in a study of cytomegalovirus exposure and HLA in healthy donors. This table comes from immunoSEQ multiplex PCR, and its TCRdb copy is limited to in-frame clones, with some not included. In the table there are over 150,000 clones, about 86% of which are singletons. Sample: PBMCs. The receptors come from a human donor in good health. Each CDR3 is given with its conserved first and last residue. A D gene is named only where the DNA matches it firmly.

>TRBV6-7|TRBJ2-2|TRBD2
CASSDKNRVSLAGDTGELFF
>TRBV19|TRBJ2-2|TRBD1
CASSRPDRDTGELFF
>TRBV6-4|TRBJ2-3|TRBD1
CASSPGQGRDTQYF
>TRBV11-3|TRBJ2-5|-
CASSLRGLQETQYF
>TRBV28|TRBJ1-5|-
CASKQVNQPQHF
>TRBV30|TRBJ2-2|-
CAWIPNRGGELFF
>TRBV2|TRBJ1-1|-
CASPSEAHVDTEAFF
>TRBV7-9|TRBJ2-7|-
CASSLAGAGYEQYF
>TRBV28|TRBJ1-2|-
CASSSLNWAFNYGYTF
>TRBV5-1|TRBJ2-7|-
CASSLESGAGESNEQYF
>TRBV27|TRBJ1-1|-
CASSLSRGIEAFF
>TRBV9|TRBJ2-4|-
CASSVDSKVQYF
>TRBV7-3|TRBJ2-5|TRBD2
CASSETSAETQYF
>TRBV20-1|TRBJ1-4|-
CSARVQEKLFF
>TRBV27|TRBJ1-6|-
CASSLRGLNSPLHF
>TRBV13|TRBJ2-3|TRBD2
CASSLRGGTDTQYF
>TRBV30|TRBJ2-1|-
CAWAKNWAGTIYNEQFF
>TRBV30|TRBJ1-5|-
CAWSVGGGQPQHF
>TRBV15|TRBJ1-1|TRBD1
CATSRRRDRGPAEAFF
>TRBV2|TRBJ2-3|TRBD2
CASRVASGSVDTQYF
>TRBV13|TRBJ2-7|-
CASSEGGEQYF
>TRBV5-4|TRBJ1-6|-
CASSRDSSYNSPLHF
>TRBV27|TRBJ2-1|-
CASRGYSGSYNEQFF
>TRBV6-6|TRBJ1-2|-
CASRLLRSGYTF
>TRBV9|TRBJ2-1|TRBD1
CASSIDRGSYNEQFF
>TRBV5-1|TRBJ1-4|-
CASSIDPSTTNEKLFF
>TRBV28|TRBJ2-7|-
CASGAAGGEQYF
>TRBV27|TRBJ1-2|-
CASSSNQGLGGYTF
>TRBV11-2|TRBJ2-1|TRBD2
CASSKTSGVSSYNEQFF
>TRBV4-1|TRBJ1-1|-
CASSQFVGGNTEAFF
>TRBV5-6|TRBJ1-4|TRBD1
CASSGRDRGGVEKLFF
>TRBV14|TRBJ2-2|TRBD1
CASSRTGLNTGELFF
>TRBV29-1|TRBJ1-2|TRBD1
CSVEKGQGSGYTF
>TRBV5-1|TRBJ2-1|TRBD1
CASTHGQGANEQFF
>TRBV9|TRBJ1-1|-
CASSVEGDTEAFF
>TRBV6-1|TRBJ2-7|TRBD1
CASSEEGAGAYEQYF
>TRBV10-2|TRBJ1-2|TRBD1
CASKDRFYGYTF
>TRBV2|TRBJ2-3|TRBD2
CASSDPGTSVDTQYF
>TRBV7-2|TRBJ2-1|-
CASSRESYYNEQFF
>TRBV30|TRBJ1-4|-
CAWSSERQGEKLFF
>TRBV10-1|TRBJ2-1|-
CASSDSGSIYNEQFF
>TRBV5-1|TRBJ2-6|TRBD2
CASSLVMTSGRSGANVLTF
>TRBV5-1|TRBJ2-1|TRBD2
CASSQGLAGRNEQFF
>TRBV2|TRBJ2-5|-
CASRYRGQQETQYF
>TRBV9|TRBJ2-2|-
CASSVGGRHTGELFF
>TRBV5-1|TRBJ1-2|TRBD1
CASSFTGGDYGYTF
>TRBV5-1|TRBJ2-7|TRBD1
CASSPATGTGPYGEQYF
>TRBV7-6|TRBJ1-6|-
CASSLAPTGLESPLHF
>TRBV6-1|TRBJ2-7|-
CASSPTITYEQYF